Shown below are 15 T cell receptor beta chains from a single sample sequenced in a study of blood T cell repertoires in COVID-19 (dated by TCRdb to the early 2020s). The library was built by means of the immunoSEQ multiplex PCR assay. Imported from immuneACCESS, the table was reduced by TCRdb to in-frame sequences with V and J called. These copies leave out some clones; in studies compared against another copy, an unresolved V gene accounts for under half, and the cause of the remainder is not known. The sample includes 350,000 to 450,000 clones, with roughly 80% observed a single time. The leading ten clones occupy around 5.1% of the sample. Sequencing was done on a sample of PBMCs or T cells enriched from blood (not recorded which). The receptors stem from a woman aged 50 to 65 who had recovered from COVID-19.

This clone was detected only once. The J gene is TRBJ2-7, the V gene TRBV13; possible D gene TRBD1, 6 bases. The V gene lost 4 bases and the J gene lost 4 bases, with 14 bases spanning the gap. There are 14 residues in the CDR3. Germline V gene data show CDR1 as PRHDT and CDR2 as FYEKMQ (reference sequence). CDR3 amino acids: CASSSRDTNYEQYF. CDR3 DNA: TGTGCCAGCAGCTCCCGGGACACGAATTACGAGCAGTACTTC.

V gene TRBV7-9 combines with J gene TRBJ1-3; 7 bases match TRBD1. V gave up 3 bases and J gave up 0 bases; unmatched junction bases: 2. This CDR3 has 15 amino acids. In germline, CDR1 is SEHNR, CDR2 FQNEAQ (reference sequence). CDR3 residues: CASSLAGGSGNTIYF. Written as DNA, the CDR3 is TGTGCCAGCAGCTTGGCAGGGGGCTCTGGAAACACCATATATTTT.

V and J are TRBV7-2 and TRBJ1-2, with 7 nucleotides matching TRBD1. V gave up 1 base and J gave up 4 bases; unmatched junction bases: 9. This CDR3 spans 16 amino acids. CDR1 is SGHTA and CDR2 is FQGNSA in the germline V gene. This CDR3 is CASSLVRTGTPYGYTF. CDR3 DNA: TGTGCCAGCAGCTTAGTCCGGACAGGAACACCCTATGGCTACACCTTC.

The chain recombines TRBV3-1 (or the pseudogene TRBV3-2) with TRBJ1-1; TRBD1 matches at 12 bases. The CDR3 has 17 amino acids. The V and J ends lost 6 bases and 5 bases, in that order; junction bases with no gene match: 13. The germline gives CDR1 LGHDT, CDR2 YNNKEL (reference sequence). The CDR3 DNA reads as TGTGCCAGCAGTCCACTCCCGGGACAGGGGGCAAGGACTGAAGCTTTCTTT. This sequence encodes CASSPLPGQGARTEAFF.

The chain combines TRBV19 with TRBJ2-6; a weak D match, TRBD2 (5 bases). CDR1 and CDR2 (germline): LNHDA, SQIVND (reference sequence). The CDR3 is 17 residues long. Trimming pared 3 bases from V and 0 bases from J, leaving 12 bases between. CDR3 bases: TGTGCCAGTAGTATCAGGAGGACCGACTCTGGGGCCAACGTCCTGACTTTC. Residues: CASSIRRTDSGANVLTF.

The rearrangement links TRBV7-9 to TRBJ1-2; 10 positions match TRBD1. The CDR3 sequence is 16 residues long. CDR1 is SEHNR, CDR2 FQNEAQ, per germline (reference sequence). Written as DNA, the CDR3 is TGTGCACTGGACCGGGACAGGGGCCCGGCGGGCTATGGCTACACCTTC. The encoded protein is CALDRDRGPAGYGYTF. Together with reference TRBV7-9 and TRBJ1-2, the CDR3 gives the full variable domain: DTGVSQNPRHKITKRGQNVTFRCDPISEHNRLYWYRQTLGQGPEFLTYFQNEAQLEKSRLLSDRFSAERPKGSFSTLEIQRTEQGDSAMYLCALDRDRGPAGYGYTFGSGTRLTVV.

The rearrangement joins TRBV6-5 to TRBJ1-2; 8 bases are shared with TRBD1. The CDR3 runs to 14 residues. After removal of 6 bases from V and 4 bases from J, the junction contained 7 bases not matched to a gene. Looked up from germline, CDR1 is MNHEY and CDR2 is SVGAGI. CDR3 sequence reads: CASRTGGEIYGYTF. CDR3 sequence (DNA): TGTGCCAGCAGAACAGGGGGGGAGATCTATGGCTACACCTTC.

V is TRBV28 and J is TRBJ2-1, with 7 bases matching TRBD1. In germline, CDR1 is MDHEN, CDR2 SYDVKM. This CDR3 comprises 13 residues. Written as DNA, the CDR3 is TGTGTTTCTGGTGGGACAGCCTACAATGAGCAGTTCTTC. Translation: CVSGGTAYNEQFF.

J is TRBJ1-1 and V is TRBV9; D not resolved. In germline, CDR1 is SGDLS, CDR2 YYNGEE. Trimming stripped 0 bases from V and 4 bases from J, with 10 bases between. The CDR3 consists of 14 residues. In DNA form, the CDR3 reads TGTGCCAGCAGCGTAGTAGCCAGAGTCACTGAAGCTTTCTTT. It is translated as CASSVVARVTEAFF.

CDR3 sequence (DNA): TGTGCCAGCAGTTACGACCGACAGGGGTCTAACTATGGCTACACCTTC. Translating gives CASSYDRQGSNYGYTF. The rearrangement joins TRBV6-5 to TRBJ1-2, with 8 bases lining up with TRBD1. V shed 2 bases, J shed 0 bases, and the junction held 5 bases outside the gene matches. Germline CDR1 is MNHEY and CDR2 is SVGAGI. The CDR3 is 16 residues long.

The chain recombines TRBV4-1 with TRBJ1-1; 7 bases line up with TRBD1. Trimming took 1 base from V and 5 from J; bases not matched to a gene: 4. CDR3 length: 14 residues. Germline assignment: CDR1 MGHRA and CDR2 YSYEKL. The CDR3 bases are TGCGCCAGCAGCCAAGGTCCCAGGGGGACTGAAGCTTTCTTT. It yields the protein CASSQGPRGTEAFF.

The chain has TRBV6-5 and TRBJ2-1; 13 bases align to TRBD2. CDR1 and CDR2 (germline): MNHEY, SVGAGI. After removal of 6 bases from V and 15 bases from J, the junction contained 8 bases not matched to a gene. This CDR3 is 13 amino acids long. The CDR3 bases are TGTGCCAGCAGAGGACTAGCGGGAGTATCGTGGTTCTTC. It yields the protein CASRGLAGVSWFF.

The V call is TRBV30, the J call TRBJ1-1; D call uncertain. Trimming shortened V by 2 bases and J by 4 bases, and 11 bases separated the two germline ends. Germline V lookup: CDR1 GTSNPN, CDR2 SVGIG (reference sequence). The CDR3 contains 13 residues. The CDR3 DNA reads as TGTGCCTGGAGTTTGGCCTTTACCACTGAAGCTTTCTTT. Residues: CAWSLAFTTEAFF.

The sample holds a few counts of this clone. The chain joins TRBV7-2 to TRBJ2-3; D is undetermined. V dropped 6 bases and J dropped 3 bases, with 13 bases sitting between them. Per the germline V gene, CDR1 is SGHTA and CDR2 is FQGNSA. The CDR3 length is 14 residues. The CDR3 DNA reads TGTGCCAGCAGGTCCTACCGAAAAACAGATACGCAGTATTTT. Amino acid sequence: CASRSYRKTDTQYF. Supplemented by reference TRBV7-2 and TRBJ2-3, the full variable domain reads GAGVSQSPSNKVTEKGKDVELRCDPISGHTALYWYRQSLGQGLEFLIYFQGNSAPDKSGLPSDRFSAERTGGSVSTLTIQRTQQEDSAVYLCASRSYRKTDTQYFGPGTRLTVL.

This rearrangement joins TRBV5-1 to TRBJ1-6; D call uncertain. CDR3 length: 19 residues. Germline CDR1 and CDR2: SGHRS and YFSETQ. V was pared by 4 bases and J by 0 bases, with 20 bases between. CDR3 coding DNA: TGCGCCAGCAGCCCGGAGGACGGGGAGGCTAGCTCCTATAATTCACCCCTCCACTTT. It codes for CASSPEDGEASSYNSPLHF.